This T cell receptor beta chain was profiled in a study of T-cell memory formation after mild COVID-19. At the level of the study: TCR clusters mostly belonged to single donors. Overall study findings and caveats: CD4+ clones that contracted lay mainly in CM and EM; CD8+ ones lay in EMRA.

5'RACE with constant-segment primers built TCRalpha and TCRbeta cDNA libraries with UMIs. TCRdb re-called the 5' RACE reads with MiXCR, one entry per CDR3 protein. The data show 350,000 to 450,000 distinct CDR3 sequences, over 15% seen once. This clonotype was recorded many times. Antigen specificity is unknown. The CDR3 consists of 14 residues. Trimming pared 3 bases from V and 4 bases from J, leaving 12 bases between. Per the germline V gene, CDR1 is LNHNV and CDR2 is YYDKDF (reference sequence). Material: PBMCs or a T cell subset sorted from them (not recorded which). The receptor comes from an adult woman who had mild COVID-19 (a few samples of this study predate the infection). Cell type and time point are not known. The chain carries TRBV15 and TRBJ2-5; D may be TRBD2 (7 bases). The CDR3, as DNA: TGTGCCACCAGCAGCCGAGGGGGGGGAGAGACCCAGTACTTC. Protein sequence: CATSSRGGGETQYF. Variable domain in full (rest from reference TRBV15 and TRBJ2-5): DAMVIQNPRYQVTQFGKPVTLSCSQTLNHNVMYWYQQKSSQAPKLLFHYYDKDFNNEADTPDNFQSRRPNTSFCFLDIRSPGLGDTAMYLCATSSRGGGETQYFGPGTRLLVL.